This record covers a single TCR beta chain. Germline V CDR1 and CDR2: MDHEN, SYDVKM. This CDR3 contains 14 residues. V was pared by 8 bases and J by 4 bases, with 14 bases between. This sample was taken from a study of blood T cell repertoires in COVID-19. At the level of the study: The cDNA or gDNA used as material had been derived from T cells, B-cell-depleted T cells, or PBMCs.

Profiled with immunoSEQ multiplex PCR; TCRdb holds only in-frame clones, not every one. Altogether approximately 250,000 clones are present, approximately 90% being singletons, with the ten largest covering roughly 3.9%. This clonotype was sampled from a woman in her thirties with acute COVID-19. The rearrangement links TRBV28 to TRBJ2-2; D gene unclear. The sequenced sample consisted of PBMCs or T cells enriched from blood (not recorded which). The CDR3 DNA is TGTGCCAGCGGGCGAGAAGAGTCCACCGGGGAGCTGTTTTTT. It translates to CASGREESTGELFF.